A selection of T cell receptor beta chains follows, all from one sample in a study of Ad26.COV2.S vaccination and SARS-CoV-2 variants. Data came from immunoSEQ multiplex PCR; TCRdb stores just in-frame clones and leaves some out. The sample gives approximately 300,000 clones, around four fifths of which show up once; roughly 2% is in the top ten. This specimen was peripheral blood, taken in a trial of Ad26.COV2.S vaccine versus placebo. These receptors were collected from a person aged 18-60 years who received the Ad26.COV2.S COVID-19 vaccine or a placebo. The CDR3 runs from the conserved cysteine through the conserved F or W. A D gene is named only where the DNA matches it firmly. Expanded clones get a size class; other rows say once, few or many, or leave the size out.

j_gene: TRBJ1-1; abundance: .; d_gene: TRBD1; v_gene: TRBV5-4; CDR3nt: TGTGCCAGCAGCTTGGGTGGGACAGGCAACTATGAAGCTTTCTTT; CDR3aa: CASSLGGTGNYEAFF
j_gene: TRBJ2-1; abundance: .; d_gene: .; v_gene: TRBV27; CDR3nt: TGTGCCAGCACCCACCGGGACAACTCCTACAATGAGCAGTTCTTC; CDR3aa: CASTHRDNSYNEQFF
j_gene: TRBJ2-7; abundance: .; d_gene: TRBD2; v_gene: TRBV28; CDR3nt: TGTGCCAGCCAGGGAGGGATCCACGAGCAGTACTTC; CDR3aa: CASQGGIHEQYF
j_gene: TRBJ2-7; abundance: .; d_gene: .; v_gene: TRBV5-6; CDR3nt: TGTGCCAGCAGCTTGAAACCGGGACCCTACGAGCAGTACTTC; CDR3aa: CASSLKPGPYEQYF
j_gene: TRBJ1-5; abundance: .; d_gene: .; v_gene: TRBV4-1; CDR3nt: TGCGCCAGCAGCCAACTGGGTGGTCAGCCCCAGCATTTT; CDR3aa: CASSQLGGQPQHF
j_gene: TRBJ2-7; abundance: .; d_gene: .; v_gene: TRBV6-5; CDR3nt: TGTGCCAGCAGTTATTCGGACTCCTACGAGCAGTACTTC; CDR3aa: CASSYSDSYEQYF
j_gene: TRBJ2-7; abundance: few; d_gene: .; v_gene: TRBV14; CDR3nt: TGTGCCAGCAGTACGCTCGACAGGACCTACGAGCAGTACTTC; CDR3aa: CASSTLDRTYEQYF
j_gene: TRBJ1-2; abundance: .; d_gene: .; v_gene: TRBV7-2; CDR3nt: TGTGCCAGCAGCTTACCCAGCAGGACTCCTAACTATGGCTACACCTTC; CDR3aa: CASSLPSRTPNYGYTF
j_gene: TRBJ1-4; abundance: .; d_gene: .; v_gene: TRBV9; CDR3nt: TGTGCCAGCACCCGGAAGGGCACAACTAATGAAAAACTGTTTTTT; CDR3aa: CASTRKGTTNEKLFF
j_gene: TRBJ1-4; abundance: .; d_gene: .; v_gene: TRBV7-6; CDR3nt: TGTGCCAGCAGCTTAGGAGGGCCGTCTAATGAAAAACTGTTTTTT; CDR3aa: CASSLGGPSNEKLFF